Below are 24 T cell receptor beta chains sequenced from a single sample in a study of regulatory T cells in long-lasting Graves disease. TCR beta libraries were built with iRepertoire HTBI primers and Arm-PCR of CDR3 regions. TCRdb reanalysed the multiplex PCR reads using MiXCR and keeps one entry per CDR3 protein. The repertoire holds some 330,000 distinct CDR3 sequences, with approximately 25% as singletons. Stated time point: persistent/refractory GD, antithyroid drugs over 5 years with positive TRAb. Construction of the TCR library relied on RNA isolated from PBMCs. The source material was peripheral blood mononuclear cells (PBMCs), sampled when the disease was refractory, from a patient treated with antithyroid drugs. The receptors stem from a woman aged 40 to 50 with Graves disease.

The chain uses TRBV11-2 and TRBJ2-3, with a possible D match to TRBD2 (6 bases). Trimming took off 4 bases at V and 0 bases at J, with 14 bases between the two ends. The CDR3 length is 16 residues. CDR1 is SGHAT and CDR2 is FQNNGV in the germline V gene. The CDR3 nucleotides read TGTGCCAGCAGCTCCATCGGGGGTTCTAGCACAGATACGCAGTATTTT. Encoded protein: CASSSIGGSSTDTQYF.

The rearrangement links TRBV20-1 to TRBJ2-7; 13 nucleotides line up with TRBD2. V was clipped by 5 bases and J by 3 bases; unmatched bases: 10. Germline CDR1 reads DFQATT; CDR2 reads SNEGSKA (reference sequence). The CDR3 has 16 residues. The CDR3 loop reads CSAPSPRTSGSYEQYF. CDR3 bases: TGCAGTGCTCCCAGCCCCCGGACTAGCGGGAGCTACGAGCAGTACTTC.

The chain couples TRBV19 to TRBJ1-2; D is perhaps TRBD1 (5 bases). Per the germline V gene, CDR1 is LNHDA and CDR2 is SQIVND (reference sequence). CDR3 length: 15 amino acids. V shed 4 bases and J shed 8 bases, with 20 bases lying between them. CDR3 in DNA: TGTGCCAGTAGTACCCCCGGCTTAGGGGCGGGCGGCTACACCTTC. Translating gives CASSTPGLGAGGYTF.

This clonotype was observed many times. The chain recombines TRBV12-3 or TRBV12-4 with TRBJ2-7; D remains ambiguous. V was pared by 7 bases and J by 6 bases, with 10 bases between. The CDR3 covers 11 residues. The CDR3 nucleotides are TGTGCCAGCACCTTCGGCCTCGAGCAGTACTTC. Its protein product is CASTFGLEQYF.

At least ten counts were recorded for this clonotype. The chain links TRBV5-1 to TRBJ2-7; 8 bases align to TRBD2. This CDR3 is 16 amino acids long. After removal of 4 bases from V and 3 bases from J, the junction contained 12 bases not matched to a gene. The V gene's germline CDR1 is SGHRS and CDR2 YFSETQ. The CDR3 DNA sequence: TGCGCCAGCAGCGTCCTGGTAGCGGGGCAAGTCTACGAGCAGTACTTC. Its translation: CASSVLVAGQVYEQYF.

This clonotype was seen ten or more times. The V call is TRBV20-1, the J call TRBJ2-5; TRBD2 matches at 12 bases. This CDR3 region has 14 residues. Germline CDR1 reads DFQATT; CDR2 reads SNEGSKA (reference sequence). Unmatched junction bases numbered 5, after V lost 4 bases and J lost 5 bases. The chain's CDR3 is CSATRTSGTETQYF. CDR3 nucleotides: TGCAGTGCTACCCGGACTAGCGGGACGGAGACCCAGTACTTC.

This clonotype was seen ten or more times. The V call is TRBV12-3 or TRBV12-4, the J call TRBJ2-5, with D maybe TRBD2 (6 bases). The length of the CDR3 is 16 residues. V was pared by 6 bases and J by 5 bases, with 22 bases between. The CDR3 DNA follows: TGTGCCAGCAGCCTCACCTGGGACTCCTTCGGGGAGACCCAGTACTTC. Amino acid sequence: CASSLTWDSFGETQYF.

Only a few counts were recorded for this clonotype. The chain is built from TRBV9 and TRBJ2-6, with D unresolved. Germline V gives CDR1 SGDLS, CDR2 YYNGEE. This CDR3 spans 14 amino acids. V was clipped by 0 bases and J by 2 bases, with 3 bases between them. The chain's CDR3 is CASSVGTGANVLTF. DNA of the CDR3: TGTGCCAGCAGCGTAGGAACTGGGGCCAACGTCCTGACTTTC.

This clonotype showed up many times. The rearrangement uses TRBV28 and TRBJ1-6, with D perhaps TRBD1 (6 bases). V gave up 7 bases and J gave up 5 bases, with 12 bases separating them. The CDR3 covers 14 residues. CDR1 and CDR2 (germline): MDHEN, SYDVKM. The CDR3 is CASIPDRHNSPLHF. The CDR3 DNA follows: TGTGCCAGCATTCCGGACAGACATAATTCACCCCTCCACTTT.

This clonotype has just a few counts. The chain links TRBV20-1 to TRBJ2-5, with D perhaps assigned TRBD1 or TRBD2 (5 bases each). The length of the CDR3 is 11 residues. The ends were cut back, 5 bases at V and 9 bases at J, with 13 bases in the middle. The germline gives CDR1 DFQATT, CDR2 SNEGSKA (reference sequence). The CDR3 reads CSASGRGSQYF. DNA of the CDR3: TGCAGTGCTTCGGGGCGTGGGTCCCAGTACTTC.

V is TRBV9 and J is TRBJ2-7; perhaps D is TRBD1 or TRBD2 (5 bases each). Trimming took 0 bases from V and 3 from J, leaving 13 bases between them. The CDR3 runs to 15 residues. Germline CDR1 is SGDLS and CDR2 is YYNGEE. CDR3 sequence (DNA): TGTGCCAGCAGCGTAGGAGGGACGGCGAACTACGAGCAGTACTTC. Translation: CASSVGGTANYEQYF.

The table lists this clonotype with a few counts. With a much larger clone just one base away, this may be a read error. This rearrangement joins TRBV28 to TRBJ1-5, with D perhaps TRBD1 (6 bases). Trimming cost V 5 bases and J 4 bases, with 15 bases left between them. CDR1 and CDR2 (germline): MDHEN, SYDVKM. The CDR3 loop spans 15 amino acids. This CDR3 is CASSGGQIHNQPQHF. The CDR3 coding sequence is TGTGCCAGCAGTGGGGGGCAGATCCATAATCAGCCCCAGCATTTT.

This clonotype was detected a few times. The rearrangement uses TRBV15 and TRBJ2-5; D unclear. The CDR3 spans 11 residues. Germline CDR1 is LNHNV and CDR2 is YYDKDF (reference sequence). Trimming took 6 bases from V and 5 from J, leaving 7 bases between them. The CDR3 loop is CATRDPETQYF. CDR3 in DNA: TGTGCCACCAGAGACCCCGAGACCCAGTACTTC.

This clonotype has a count of ten or more. The rearrangement joins TRBV6-5 to TRBJ2-5; TRBD1 agrees at 7 bases. Per the germline V gene, CDR1 is MNHEY and CDR2 is SVGAGI. J gave up 4 bases and V 0 bases, and 5 bases lay outside the gene matches. The CDR3 consists of 15 residues. The DNA of the CDR3 is TGTGCCAGCAGTTACTCGAAGACAGGGAGAGAGACCCAGTACTTC. Translated: CASSYSKTGRETQYF.

The J gene is TRBJ1-5, the V gene TRBV4-2; no clear D. The V and J ends lost 0 bases and 6 bases respectively, with 12 bases between them. In germline, CDR1 is LGHNA, CDR2 YNFKEQ. There are 15 residues in the CDR3. CDR3 in amino acids: CASSQEAGLGQPQHF. For the CDR3, the DNA is TGTGCCAGCAGCCAAGAAGCAGGATTGGGTCAGCCCCAGCATTTT.

Many counts were recorded for this clonotype. The chain couples TRBV10-3 to TRBJ2-7, with unresolved D. In germline, CDR1 is ENHRY, CDR2 SYGVKD. Trimming stripped 2 bases from V and 0 bases from J, with 11 bases between. The CDR3 extends over 15 amino acids. DNA of the CDR3: TGTGCCATCAGTGAGAGTACGGCACTCTCCTACGAGCAGTACTTC. Its translation is CAISESTALSYEQYF.

This clonotype occurred a few times. The CDR3 region is CASSQVTDFYGYTF. In DNA form, the CDR3 reads TGTGCCAGCAGCCAAGTGACAGATTTTTATGGCTACACCTTC. The V gene is TRBV3-1, the J gene TRBJ1-2, with a tentative D call TRBD1 (5 bases). Trimming left V 1 base short and J 5 bases short, with 11 bases between. Germline values: CDR1 LGHDT, CDR2 YNNKEL (reference sequence). The CDR3 contains 14 residues.

Ten or more counts support this clonotype. This chain joins TRBV29-1 and TRBJ2-7; 11 bases line up with TRBD2. Germline V lookup: CDR1 SQVTM, CDR2 ANQGSEA. Trimming cost V 7 bases and J 0 bases; bases outside gene matches: 2. This CDR3 is 13 amino acids long. The CDR3 nucleotides read TGCAGCGCTACTAGCGGGAGCTCCTACGAGCAGTACTTC. Its protein product is CSATSGSSYEQYF.

This clonotype turned up a few times. The gene calls are TRBV29-1 and TRBJ2-7; possibly TRBD1 for D (5 bases). Germline CDR1 reads SQVTM; CDR2 reads ANQGSEA. This CDR3 is built from 12 residues. Deletions cut 5 bases from V and 2 bases from J, with 10 bases between. This CDR3 is CSVQTGTYEQYF. The CDR3 DNA follows: TGCAGCGTTCAAACAGGAACCTACGAGCAGTACTTC.

This clonotype has a handful of counts. This could be a read error, since a much larger clone is one nucleotide away. The chain is built from TRBV28 and TRBJ1-6; D remains unclear. The germline V and J ends were trimmed by 6 bases and 2 bases, with 20 bases remaining between them. The germline gives CDR1 MDHEN, CDR2 SYDVKM. The CDR3 length is 18 residues. This CDR3 reads CASSNIFGLGPYNSPLHF. CDR3 coding DNA: TGTGCCAGCAGCAATATATTTGGGCTTGGCCCCTATAATTCACCCCTCCACTTT. The full variable domain, completed using reference TRBV28 and TRBJ1-6, is DVKVTQSSRYLVKRTGEKVFLECVQDMDHENMFWYRQDPGLGLRLIYFSYDVKMKEKGDIPEGYSVSREKKERFSLILESASTNQTSMYLCASSNIFGLGPYNSPLHFGNGTRLTVT.

Ten or more counts support this clonotype. The rearrangement uses TRBV12-3 or TRBV12-4 and TRBJ2-4; D not resolved. V was shortened by 7 bases and J by 3 bases, with 16 bases between the two germline ends. The CDR3 has 15 amino acids. This CDR3 reads CASTQWDKIKNIQYF. For the CDR3, the DNA is TGTGCCAGCACCCAATGGGATAAGATCAAAAACATTCAGTACTTC.

This rearrangement joins TRBV10-3 to TRBJ1-5; D is undetermined. The CDR3 length is 14 residues. Germline CDR1 reads ENHRY; CDR2 reads SYGVKD. The ends were cut back, 10 bases at V and 0 bases at J, with 13 bases in the middle. CDR3: CATREPLSNQPQHF. CDR3 DNA sequence: TGTGCCACCCGAGAACCGCTTAGCAATCAGCCCCAGCATTTT.

The CDR3 DNA follows: TGTGCCAGCAGCTTGAGGGACAGGTCCTACAATGAGCAGTTCTTC. The encoded protein is CASSLRDRSYNEQFF. The genes are TRBV7-8 and TRBJ2-1, with 8 bases lining up with TRBD1. Germline CDR1 SGHVS, CDR2 FQNEAQ. J was trimmed by 1 base and V by 3 bases; bases with no gene match: 2. The CDR3 spans 15 residues.

This clonotype was detected a few times. The chain recombines TRBV5-1 with TRBJ2-2, with 8 bases lining up with TRBD2. The trim removed 0 bases at V and 6 bases at J, leaving 7 bases unmatched. Germline V gives CDR1 SGHRS, CDR2 YFSETQ. The CDR3 consists of 16 residues. The CDR3 region is CASSLDPAGVPGELFF. CDR3 DNA: TGCGCCAGCAGCTTGGATCCAGCGGGAGTTCCCGGGGAGCTGTTTTTT.